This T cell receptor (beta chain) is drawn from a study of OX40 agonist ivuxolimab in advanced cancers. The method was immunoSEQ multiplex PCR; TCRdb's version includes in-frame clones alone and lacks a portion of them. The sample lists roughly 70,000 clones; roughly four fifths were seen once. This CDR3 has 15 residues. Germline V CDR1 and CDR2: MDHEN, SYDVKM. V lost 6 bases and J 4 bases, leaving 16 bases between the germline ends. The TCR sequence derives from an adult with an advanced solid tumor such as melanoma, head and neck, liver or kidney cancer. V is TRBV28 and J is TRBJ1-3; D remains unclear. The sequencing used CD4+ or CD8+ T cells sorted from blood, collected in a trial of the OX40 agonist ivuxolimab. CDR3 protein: CASRPGFSVGNTIYF. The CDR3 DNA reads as TGTGCCAGCAGGCCTGGTTTTTCTGTAGGAAACACCATATATTTT.